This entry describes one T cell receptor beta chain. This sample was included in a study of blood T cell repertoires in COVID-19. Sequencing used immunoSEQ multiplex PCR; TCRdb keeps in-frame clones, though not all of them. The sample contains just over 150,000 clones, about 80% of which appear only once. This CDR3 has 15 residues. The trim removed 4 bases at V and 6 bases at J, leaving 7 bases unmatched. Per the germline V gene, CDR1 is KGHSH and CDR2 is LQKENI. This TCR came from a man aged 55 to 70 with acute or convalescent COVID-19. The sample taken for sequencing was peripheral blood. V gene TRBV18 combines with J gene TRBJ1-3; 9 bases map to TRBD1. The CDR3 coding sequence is TGTGCCAGCTCACTGAGCACAGGGGGCGAAAACACCATATATTTT. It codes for CASSLSTGGENTIYF. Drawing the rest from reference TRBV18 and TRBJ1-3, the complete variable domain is NAGVMQNPRHLVRRRGQEARLRCSPMKGHSHVYWYRQLPEEGLKFMVYLQKENIIDESGMPKERFSAEFPKEGPSILRIQQVVRGDSAAYFCASSLSTGGENTIYFGEGSWLTVV.